The 11 T cell receptor beta chains given below trace back to one sample, sequenced in a study of human T cells and chemical hapten exposure. As for time point: pre-sensitization, week 0. Sample treatment: therapeutic diphenylcyclopropenone sensitization with weekly scalp DPC. TCRdb called the RACE reads again in MiXCR, with one record for every CDR3 protein. The table records tens of thousands of distinct CDR3 sequences, roughly 15% of them present only once. The sequencing here drew on whole blood, taken in connection with sensitization to the hapten diphenylcyclopropenone (DPC). The receptors shown here come from a woman aged 45-65 years with alopecia areata. Some clones in this sample may be carry-over from other donors' samples.

Written as DNA, the CDR3 is TGTGCCAGCAGTACCCCTCGACAGAGCCTTGACGCTGAAGCTTTCTTT. It is translated as CASSTPRQSLDAEAFF. The chain recombines TRBV6-5 with TRBJ1-1, with D tentatively TRBD1 (5 bases). Germline loops: CDR1 MNHEY, CDR2 SVGAGI. The CDR3 length is 16 residues. V lost 5 bases to trimming and J lost 6 bases, with 22 bases between them.

The rearrangement links TRBV7-8 to TRBJ1-2; D call uncertain. V lost 5 bases and J 6 bases, leaving 25 bases between the germline ends. The V gene's germline CDR1 is SGHVS and CDR2 FQNEAQ. The length of the CDR3 is 17 residues. CDR3 residues: CASSPYERLNPPDGYTF. The CDR3 region has the DNA TGTGCCAGCAGCCCATACGAAAGACTTAATCCTCCGGATGGCTACACCTTC. Complete variable domain (other parts from reference TRBV7-8 and TRBJ1-2): GAGVSQSPRYKVAKRGQDVALRCDPISGHVSLFWYQQALGQGPEFLTYFQNEAQLDKSGLPSDRFFAERPEGSVSTLKIQRTQQEDSAVYLCASSPYERLNPPDGYTFGSGTRLTVV.

CDR3 sequence: CASSRGNAGANVLTF. The CDR3 nucleotides read TGTGCCAGCAGTAGAGGGAATGCTGGGGCCAACGTCCTGACTTTC. The V gene is TRBV25-1, the J gene TRBJ2-6, with D possibly TRBD2 on 5 matching bases. CDR3 length equals 15 residues. The V end was cut by 5 bases, the J end by 2 bases, with 10 bases between. Germline V lookup: CDR1 MGHDK, CDR2 SYGVNS.

This clonotype was seen a handful of times. The gene calls are TRBV7-2 and TRBJ1-1; no firm D call. The V and J ends lost 5 bases and 0 bases respectively, with 13 bases between them. CDR1 is SGHTA, CDR2 FQGNSA, per germline. This CDR3 has 15 residues. CDR3 loop: CASSLMASLNTEAFF. CDR3 nucleotide sequence: TGTGCCAGCAGCCTGATGGCCAGTCTGAACACTGAAGCTTTCTTT.

The table lists this clonotype with a few counts. V is TRBV9 and J is TRBJ2-2, with a weak D call TRBD2 (6 bases). Germline loops: CDR1 SGDLS, CDR2 YYNGEE. V was pared by 0 bases and J by 5 bases, with 8 bases between. The CDR3 is made up of 14 amino acids. CDR3 nucleotide sequence: TGTGCCAGCAGCGTAGACAGCGGGACCGGGGAGCTGTTTTTT. It translates to CASSVDSGTGELFF.

This clonotype was seen a few times. The gene calls are TRBV5-1 and TRBJ2-5; TRBD1 matches 7 bases. The CDR3 contains 14 residues. V lost 3 bases to trimming and J lost 2 bases; unmatched junction nucleotides: 4. Germline CDR1 is SGHRS and CDR2 is YFSETQ. This chain's CDR3 is CASSSDRDQETQYF. The CDR3, as DNA: TGCGCCAGCAGCTCCGACAGGGATCAAGAGACCCAGTACTTC.

Ten or more counts support this clonotype. The DNA of the CDR3 is TGCAGTGCTAGAGCGGGGGTTTCCACAGATACGCAGTATTTT. Residues: CSARAGVSTDTQYF. The genes are TRBV20-1 and TRBJ2-3; D is perhaps TRBD2 (6 bases). The V end lost 1 base, the J end lost 2 bases, and 10 bases lay between the germline ends. The CDR3 runs 14 residues. From germline, CDR1 is DFQATT and CDR2 SNEGSKA (reference sequence).

This chain uses TRBV19 with TRBJ1-5, with 11 bases lining up with TRBD1. J was trimmed by 6 bases and V by 3 bases; bases with no gene match: 7. The CDR3 sequence is 16 residues long. From germline, CDR1 is LNHDA and CDR2 SQIVND (reference sequence). The CDR3 nucleotides are TGTGCCAGTAGTATGCGAGGGGACAGGGGGACTCAGCCCCAGCATTTT. This encodes CASSMRGDRGTQPQHF.

The chain uses TRBV7-8 and TRBJ2-1; no firm D call. Germline V gene sequence: CDR1 SGHVS, CDR2 FQNEAQ. Deletions cut 6 bases from V and 0 bases from J, with 12 bases between. The CDR3 consists of 15 residues. CDR3 sequence (DNA): TGTGCCAGCAGTCTAGACCCCCGCTCCTACAATGAGCAGTTCTTC. This encodes CASSLDPRSYNEQFF.

There are many counts of this clonotype. The rearrangement joins TRBV12-3 or TRBV12-4 to TRBJ1-1, with unresolved D. The V and J ends lost 3 bases and 11 bases respectively, with 16 bases between them. This CDR3 is 13 amino acids long. The CDR3 coding sequence is TGTGCCAGCAGTTTCCCCCAGCATCTTCGGGCTTTCTTT. It codes for CASSFPQHLRAFF.

The chain recombines TRBV12-3 or TRBV12-4 with TRBJ1-1, with 7 bases identical to TRBD1. The CDR3 is made up of 14 amino acids. Germline trimming cut 1 base from V and 5 bases from J; bases unmatched to any gene: 4. The CDR3 is CASSLEGAKTEAFF. The CDR3 coding sequence is TGTGCCAGCAGTTTAGAGGGGGCTAAAACTGAAGCTTTCTTT.